Listed below are T cell receptor beta chains from one sample, sequenced in a study of draining lymph node invasion in breast cancer. TCRdb analysed the bulk RNA-seq reads with MiXCR anew, one entry per CDR3 protein. The sample has approximately 2,900 distinct CDR3 sequences; approximately 80% are singletons. Sequenced sample: sorted memory CD4+ effector T cells from a lymph node. These receptors all stem from a female donor with luminal breast cancer. Each CDR3 is given with its conserved first and last residue. The order of the fields is V gene, J gene, clone size, D gene, CDR3 protein, CDR3 DNA. The D gene is left open where the match is weak. Rows may omit the clone size; those that give it use once, few, many or a size class.

>TRBV12-3/TRBV12-4|TRBJ1-6|.|.
CASSHGLVSYNSPLHF
TGTGCCAGCAGCCATGGACTAGTCTCCTATAATTCACCCCTCCACTTT
>TRBV20-1|TRBJ2-3|.|.
CSARRQVADTQYF
TGCAGTGCTAGACGGCAGGTCGCAGATACGCAGTATTTT
>TRBV4-2|TRBJ2-3|.|.
CASSPSSFTDTQYF
TGTGCCAGCAGCCCTTCTAGTTTCACAGATACGCAGTATTTT
>TRBV11-2|TRBJ2-7|.|TRBD2
CASSTLAGVYEQYF
TGTGCCAGCAGCACACTAGCGGGAGTCTACGAGCAGTACTTC
>TRBV9|TRBJ1-1|.|.
CASSPPRGNTEAFF
TGTGCCAGCAGCCCCCCCCGCGGTAACACTGAAGCTTTCTTT
>TRBV7-2|TRBJ2-7|.|.
CASSQWRGNEQYF
TGTGCCAGCAGCCAATGGAGGGGCAACGAGCAGTACTTC
>TRBV19|TRBJ1-5|.|TRBD1
CASAGTGGFQPQHF
TGTGCCAGTGCCGGGACAGGGGGCTTCCAGCCCCAGCATTTT
>TRBV12-3/TRBV12-4|TRBJ2-7|.|TRBD2
CASSPNFSGGRGEQYF
TGTGCCAGCAGCCCCAACTTTAGCGGGGGCAGGGGCGAGCAGTACTTC
>TRBV28|TRBJ2-7|few|TRBD1
CASSLLPGQGANEQYF
TGTGCCAGCAGTCTCCTGCCGGGACAGGGGGCGAACGAGCAGTACTTC
>TRBV11-2|TRBJ1-2|.|.
CASSSLDRPGYGYTF
TGTGCCAGCAGCTCCCTAGACAGGCCGGGGTATGGCTACACCTTC
>TRBV30|TRBJ1-2|.|.
CAWRPSGGIIYGYTF
TGTGCCTGGAGGCCCTCCGGGGGGATCATCTATGGCTACACCTTC
>TRBV5-5|TRBJ2-1|.|.
CASSLARDSGEQFF
TGTGCCAGCAGCTTAGCCCGGGACTCGGGTGAGCAGTTCTTC
>TRBV7-2|TRBJ2-7|.|.
CASSRRDDYEQYF
TGTGCCAGCAGCCGGCGGGACGACTACGAGCAGTACTTC
>TRBV7-6|TRBJ1-6|.|TRBD1
CASSLGIGQAPSPLHF
TGTGCCAGCAGCTTAGGGATTGGACAGGCGCCTTCACCCCTCCACTTT
>TRBV10-3|TRBJ1-2|.|TRBD1
CAISPGTVDGYTF
TGTGCCATCAGTCCCGGGACAGTAGATGGCTACACCTTC
>TRBV7-2|TRBJ1-2|.|.
CASRRANYGYTF
TGTGCCAGCAGGCGGGCTAACTATGGCTACACCTTC
>TRBV9|TRBJ1-6|.|.
CASSVSQDFNSPLHF
TGTGCCAGCAGCGTATCGCAGGATTTTAATTCACCCCTCCACTTT
>TRBV7-6|TRBJ2-3|.|TRBD2
CASSLGVTAGATDTQYF
TGTGCCAGCAGCTTAGGTGTGACAGCGGGGGCCACAGATACGCAGTATTTT
>TRBV15|TRBJ1-2|.|.
CATSRDHPRIGGYTF
TGTGCCACCAGCAGAGACCACCCCAGGATCGGTGGCTACACCTTC
>TRBV4-3|TRBJ2-2|.|.
CASSQDPLTAGELFF
TGCGCCAGCAGCCAAGATCCGCTGACCGCCGGGGAGCTGTTTTTT
>TRBV6-2/TRBV6-3|TRBJ1-5|.|.
CASSRDPRSQPQHF
TGTGCCAGCAGTCGGGACCCCCGAAGCCAGCCCCAGCATTTT
>TRBV6-2/TRBV6-3|TRBJ2-5|.|.
CASSRTAGFGETQYF
TGTGCCAGCAGCCGAACTGCAGGGTTCGGGGAGACCCAGTACTTC
>TRBV6-5|TRBJ1-1|.|.
CASEKGSGAFF
TGTGCCAGCGAAAAGGGATCGGGAGCTTTCTTT
>TRBV6-2/TRBV6-3|TRBJ1-5|few|.
CASSLGSGNQPQHF
TGTGCCAGCAGCCTCGGTTCGGGGAATCAGCCCCAGCATTTT
>TRBV7-8|TRBJ2-2|.|TRBD1
CASSHRTGSTGELFF
TGTGCCAGCAGCCATCGGACAGGGAGCACCGGGGAGCTGTTTTTT
>TRBV20-1|TRBJ2-3|.|.
CSALKREGGPTDTQYF
TGCAGTGCTTTAAAAAGGGAAGGCGGACCCACAGATACGCAGTATTTT
>TRBV9|TRBJ2-1|.|.
CASSVRGGDEQFF
TGTGCCAGCAGCGTCCGAGGTGGCGATGAGCAGTTCTTC
>TRBV4-1|TRBJ1-2|few|.
CASSQGYGYTF
TGCGCCAGCAGCCAAGGTTATGGCTACACCTTC
>TRBV7-2|TRBJ2-3|once|TRBD2
CASSLGPSGSLADTQYF
TGTGCCAGCAGCTTAGGTCCGAGCGGGAGTTTGGCAGATACGCAGTATTTT
>TRBV5-4|TRBJ1-2|.|TRBD1
CASSSTTVGQIYGYTF
TGTGCCAGCAGCTCTACCACAGTGGGACAGATCTATGGCTACACCTTC
>TRBV14|TRBJ2-1|.|.
CASSQDKGPSLYNEQFF
TGTGCCAGCAGCCAAGATAAGGGGCCTTCTCTTTACAATGAGCAGTTCTTC
>TRBV2|TRBJ1-6|.|TRBD1
CASSGGQVRNSPLHF
TGTGCCAGCAGTGGGGGACAGGTTCGAAATTCACCCCTCCACTTT
>TRBV7-2|TRBJ2-7|.|.
CASSLAAGPNEQYF
TGTGCCAGCAGCTTAGCTGCAGGGCCCAACGAGCAGTACTTT
>TRBV4-2|TRBJ1-1|.|.
CASSQPGHKNTEAFF
TGTGCCAGCAGCCAACCGGGACACAAGAACACTGAAGCTTTCTTT
>TRBV24-1|TRBJ2-3|.|.
CATSAWSTDTQYF
TGTGCCACCAGTGCGTGGAGCACAGATACGCAGTATTTT
>TRBV12-3/TRBV12-4|TRBJ2-3|.|TRBD2
CASSLGGGGAADTQYF
TGTGCCAGCAGTTTAGGAGGCGGGGGGGCGGCAGATACGCAGTATTTT
>TRBV7-9|TRBJ1-1|once|.
CASSSDHMNTEAFF
TGTGCCAGCAGCTCGGACCATATGAACACTGAAGCTTTCTTT
>TRBV5-1|TRBJ2-1|.|TRBD1
CASSEGTGGNYGEQFF
TGCGCCAGCAGCGAGGGGACAGGGGGCAATTACGGTGAGCAGTTCTTC
>TRBV10-3|TRBJ2-3|.|.
CAISESFLGPPDTQYF
TGTGCCATCAGTGAGTCTTTCCTGGGACCCCCGGATACGCAGTATTTT
>TRBV12-3/TRBV12-4|TRBJ1-1|.|.
CASSFRGFRTEAFF
TGTGCCAGCAGTTTTCGAGGATTCCGAACTGAAGCTTTCTTT
>TRBV27|TRBJ1-3|.|.
CASSPLQGNTIYF
TGTGCCAGCAGTCCGCTACAGGGAAACACCATATATTTT
>TRBV20-1|TRBJ2-1|.|TRBD2
CSARDSPGLTYNEQFF
TGCAGTGCTAGAGATTCACCGGGACTAACGTACAATGAGCAGTTCTTC
>TRBV12-3/TRBV12-4|TRBJ1-5|.|TRBD1
CASSFTDRVNQPQHF
TGTGCCAGCAGTTTTACCGACAGGGTCAATCAGCCCCAGCATTTT
>TRBV6-2/TRBV6-3|TRBJ1-5|.|TRBD1
CASCLDGQAIRPQHF
TGTGCCAGCTGCTTGGATGGACAGGCGATCCGGCCCCAGCATTTT
>TRBV4-1|TRBJ1-6|.|TRBD1
CASSQDMGLTGVNSPLHF
TGCGCCAGCAGCCAAGATATGGGGCTGACAGGGGTTAATTCACCCCTCCACTTT
>TRBV6-2/TRBV6-3|TRBJ1-1|.|.
CASSYLRQTYTEAFF
TGTGCCAGCAGTTACTTACGGCAGACTTACACTGAAGCTTTCTTT
>TRBV4-3|TRBJ2-7|.|TRBD2
CASSPSLAGASYEQYF
TGCGCCAGCAGCCCCTCACTAGCGGGAGCGTCCTACGAGCAGTACTTC
>TRBV7-2|TRBJ2-1|.|.
CASSLGGSHNEQFF
TGTGCCAGCAGCTTAGGGGGTTCCCACAATGAGCAGTTCTTC
>TRBV11-2|TRBJ2-3|.|.
CASSPYTDTQYF
TGTGCCAGCAGCCCCTACACAGATACGCAGTATTTT
>TRBV5-1|TRBJ2-3|.|TRBD1
CASSYRDRGPTDTQYF
TGCGCCAGCAGCTACCGGGACAGGGGGCCCACAGATACGCAGTATTTT
>TRBV4-2|TRBJ1-2|few|.
CASSPLGGGYTF
TGTGCCAGCAGCCCCCTCGGGGGAGGCTACACCTTC
>TRBV12-3/TRBV12-4|TRBJ2-4|once|TRBD1
CASSPRTGGAKNIQYF
TGTGCCAGCAGTCCGCGGACAGGGGGAGCCAAAAACATTCAGTACTTC
>TRBV7-2|TRBJ1-1|.|.
CASSLAPGYTEAFF
TGTGCCAGCAGCTTAGCTCCGGGATACACTGAAGCTTTCTTT
>TRBV6-1|TRBJ2-2|.|TRBD1
CASRQTGTGELFF
TGTGCCAGCAGACAGACAGGGACCGGGGAGCTGTTTTTT
>TRBV6-2/TRBV6-3|TRBJ2-1|few|TRBD2
CASSYLSTSGSHREQFF
TGTGCCAGCAGTTACCTCTCTACTAGCGGGAGTCATAGGGAGCAGTTCTTC